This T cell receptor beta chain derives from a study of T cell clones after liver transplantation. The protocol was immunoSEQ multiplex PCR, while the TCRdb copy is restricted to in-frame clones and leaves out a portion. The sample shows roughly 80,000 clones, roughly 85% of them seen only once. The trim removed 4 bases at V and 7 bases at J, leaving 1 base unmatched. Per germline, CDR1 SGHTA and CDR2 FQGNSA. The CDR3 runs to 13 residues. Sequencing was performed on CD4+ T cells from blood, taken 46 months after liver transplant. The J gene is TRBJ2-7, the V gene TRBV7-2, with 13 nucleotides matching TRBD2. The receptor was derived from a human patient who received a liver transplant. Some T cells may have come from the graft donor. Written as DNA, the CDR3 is TGTGCCAGCAGCTGGGGACTAGCGGGGGAGCAGTACTTC. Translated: CASSWGLAGEQYF.